The clone carrying this T cell receptor (beta chain) was observed many times. The antigen remains undetermined. The time point denotes: longitudinal time-point 1 (baseline). The unsorted libraries were prepared from 2 million PBMCs (stored at -80 C). 5'RACE generated cDNA with 10-nucleotide random UMIs. Every sequencing run gave over 180 million TCR-beta sequences, taken from 15-18 subjects. TCRdb reprocessed the 5' RACE reads with MiXCR, giving one entry per CDR3 protein. Of fewer than 90,000 distinct CDR3 sequences listed, roughly 10% were seen once; the top ten hold 8.5% to 10%. This entry is derived from a study of neurological immune-mediated disorders. Study-wide results and caveats: No expanded-clone CDR3 amino acid sequence recurred across subjects, suggesting private TCR-beta repertoires.

The source of this sequence is a man aged 30-40 years in good health. Sequencing was performed on PBMCs.

The CDR3 DNA sequence: TGTGCCAGCAGCCAGGACAGGGTGTCCTACGAGCAGTACTTC. Protein: CASSQDRVSYEQYF. The rearrangement joins TRBV3-1 to TRBJ2-7; 8 bases are a match to TRBD1. V trimming: 3 bases; J trimming: 1 base; junction bases outside the gene matches: 2. This CDR3 is 14 amino acids long. Germline V lookup: CDR1 LGHDT, CDR2 YNNKEL (reference sequence).